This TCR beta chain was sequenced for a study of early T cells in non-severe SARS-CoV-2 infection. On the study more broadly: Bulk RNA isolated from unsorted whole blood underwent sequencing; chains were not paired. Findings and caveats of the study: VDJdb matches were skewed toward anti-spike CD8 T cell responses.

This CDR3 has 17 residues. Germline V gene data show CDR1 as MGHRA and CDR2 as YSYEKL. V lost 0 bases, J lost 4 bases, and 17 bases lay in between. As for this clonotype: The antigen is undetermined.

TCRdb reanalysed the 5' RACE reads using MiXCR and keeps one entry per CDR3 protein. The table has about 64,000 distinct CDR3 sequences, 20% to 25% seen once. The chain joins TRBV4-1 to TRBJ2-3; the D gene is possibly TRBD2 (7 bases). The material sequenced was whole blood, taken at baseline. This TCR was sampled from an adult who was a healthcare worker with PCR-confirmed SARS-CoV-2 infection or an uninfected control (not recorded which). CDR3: CASSQDRGAEGPDTQYF. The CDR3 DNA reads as TGCGCCAGCAGCCAAGATCGGGGGGCCGAGGGGCCAGATACGCAGTATTTT.